What follows is one T cell receptor beta chain and its context. The source of the sample is a study of blood T cell repertoires in COVID-19. Overall study: PBMCs, B-cell-depleted T cells, or T cells provided the cDNA or gDNA that made up the material.

In the original processing: By means of reference gene primer amplification, nucleated cell counts were estimated. Clones were read by immunoSEQ multiplex PCR, and TCRdb kept only the in-frame ones, dropping some. From that table come the V and J calls and clone size; the DNA was used to work out D and trimming. Of about 190,000 clones in the sample, 70% to 90% were seen once. CDR3 size: 16 residues. Germline V lookup: CDR1 LGHNA, CDR2 YSLEER. Unmatched junction bases numbered 5, after V lost 0 bases and J lost 2 bases. This sequence joins TRBV4-3 and TRBJ2-5, with 8 bases that match TRBD1. Material for sequencing was peripheral blood. The TCR was taken from a man aged 35 to 55 with active or convalescent COVID-19. CDR3 DNA: TGCGCCAGCAGCCAAGACCGACAGGGGATACAAGAGACCCAGTACTTC. Protein: CASSQDRQGIQETQYF.